Described below is a single T cell receptor beta chain sequence and its context. The CDR3 loop spans 14 amino acids. Germline loops: CDR1 MNHEY, CDR2 SVGEGT. V was pared by 7 bases and J by 4 bases, with 16 bases between. The patients, who ranged from 18 to 65 in age, presented with newly diagnosed hyperthyroidism lasting under 2 months. Diagnoses were made from clinical symptoms, serum measures (thyroxine and TRAb), thyroid ultrasound and orbital computed tomography. This specimen comes from a study of T cells in Graves' hyperthyroidism and ophthalmopathy. Researchers took RNA transcripts and amplified the TCR beta CDR3 regions from them. The HTBI primer set drove a first-round RT-PCR of the TCR CDR3. MiXCR, applied by TCRdb to the multiplex PCR reads, yields one record per CDR3 protein. This sample has fewer than 550,000 distinct CDR3 sequences, with about a sixth found just once.

The sequenced sample consisted of blood. The chain uses TRBV6-2 or TRBV6-3 and TRBJ2-5; D perhaps matches TRBD2 (6 bases). The source is a woman between 18 and 29 years old with Graves' hyperthyroidism. The DNA for the CDR3 is TGTGCCAGCACCTTTGGGAGGCAGAGAGAGACCCAGTACTTC. Encoded protein: CASTFGRQRETQYF.